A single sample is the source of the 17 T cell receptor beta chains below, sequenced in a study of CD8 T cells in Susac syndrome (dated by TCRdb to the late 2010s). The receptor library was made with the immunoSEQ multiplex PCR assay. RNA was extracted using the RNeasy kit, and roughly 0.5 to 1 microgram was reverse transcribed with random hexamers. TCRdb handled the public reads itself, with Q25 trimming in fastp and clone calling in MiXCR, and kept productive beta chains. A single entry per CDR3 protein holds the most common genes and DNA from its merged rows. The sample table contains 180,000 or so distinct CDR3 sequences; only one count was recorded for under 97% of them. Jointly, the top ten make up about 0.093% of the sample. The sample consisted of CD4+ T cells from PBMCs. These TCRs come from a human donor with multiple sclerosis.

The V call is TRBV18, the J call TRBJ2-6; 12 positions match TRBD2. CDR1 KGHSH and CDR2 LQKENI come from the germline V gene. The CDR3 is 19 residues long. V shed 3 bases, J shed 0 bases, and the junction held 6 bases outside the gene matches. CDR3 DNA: TGTGCCAGCTCACCCGTGACTAGCGGGGGCCACTCTGGGGCCAACGTCCTGACTTTC. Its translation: CASSPVTSGGHSGANVLTF.

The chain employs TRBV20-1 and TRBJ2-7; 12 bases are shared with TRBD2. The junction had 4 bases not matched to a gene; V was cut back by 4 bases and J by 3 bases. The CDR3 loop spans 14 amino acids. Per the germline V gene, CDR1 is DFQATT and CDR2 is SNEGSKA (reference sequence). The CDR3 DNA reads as TGCAGTGCTACAACTAGCGGGGGGAACTACGAGCAGTACTTC. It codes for CSATTSGGNYEQYF.

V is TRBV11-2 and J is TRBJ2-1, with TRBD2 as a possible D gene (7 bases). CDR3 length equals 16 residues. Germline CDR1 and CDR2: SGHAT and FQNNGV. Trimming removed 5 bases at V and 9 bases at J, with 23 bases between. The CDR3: CASSPGVLAVSLEQFF. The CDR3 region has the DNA TGTGCCAGCAGCCCAGGGGTCCTAGCGGTGTCGCTTGAGCAGTTCTTC.

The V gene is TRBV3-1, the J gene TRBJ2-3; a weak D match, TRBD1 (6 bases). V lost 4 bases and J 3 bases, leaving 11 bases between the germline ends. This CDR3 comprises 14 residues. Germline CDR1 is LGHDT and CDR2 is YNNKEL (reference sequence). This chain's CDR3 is CASSPGTPTDTQYF. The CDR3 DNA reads TGTGCCAGCAGCCCGGGGACACCTACAGATACGCAGTATTTT.

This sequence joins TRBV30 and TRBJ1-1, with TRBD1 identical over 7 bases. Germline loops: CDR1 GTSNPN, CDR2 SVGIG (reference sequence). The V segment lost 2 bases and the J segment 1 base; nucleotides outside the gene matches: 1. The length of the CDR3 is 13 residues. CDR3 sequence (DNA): TGTGCCTGGAGTCACAGGGGGAACACTGAAGCTTTCTTT. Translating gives CAWSHRGNTEAFF.

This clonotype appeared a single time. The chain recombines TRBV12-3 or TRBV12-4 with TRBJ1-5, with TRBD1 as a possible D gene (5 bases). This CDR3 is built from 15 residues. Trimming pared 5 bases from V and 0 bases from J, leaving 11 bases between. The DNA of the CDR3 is TGTGCCAGCAGTATCACAGGAGGTAGCAATCAGCCCCAGCATTTT. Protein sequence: CASSITGGSNQPQHF.

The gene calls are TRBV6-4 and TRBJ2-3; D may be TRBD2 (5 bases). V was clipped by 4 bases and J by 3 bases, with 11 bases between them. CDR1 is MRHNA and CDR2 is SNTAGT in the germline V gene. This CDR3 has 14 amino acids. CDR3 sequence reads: CASSVEGSTDTQYF. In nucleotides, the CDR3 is TGTGCCAGCAGTGTCGAGGGCTCGACAGATACGCAGTATTTT.

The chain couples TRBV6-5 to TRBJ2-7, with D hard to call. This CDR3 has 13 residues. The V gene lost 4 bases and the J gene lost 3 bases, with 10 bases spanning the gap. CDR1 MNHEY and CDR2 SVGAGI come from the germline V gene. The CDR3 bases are TGTGCCAGCAGTTTTCGTACTGGCTACGAGCAGTACTTC. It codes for CASSFRTGYEQYF.

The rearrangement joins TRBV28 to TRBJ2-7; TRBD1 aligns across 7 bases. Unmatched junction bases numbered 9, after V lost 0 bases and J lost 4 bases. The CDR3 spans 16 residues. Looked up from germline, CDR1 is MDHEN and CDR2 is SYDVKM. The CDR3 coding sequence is TGTGCCAGCAGTTTATGGGCTCCGGGACAGAGATACGAGCAGTACTTC. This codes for CASSLWAPGQRYEQYF.

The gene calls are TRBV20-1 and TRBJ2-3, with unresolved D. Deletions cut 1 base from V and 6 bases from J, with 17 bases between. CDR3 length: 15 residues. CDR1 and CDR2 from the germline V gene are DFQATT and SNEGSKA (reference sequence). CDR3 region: CSARAGSLWSDTQYF. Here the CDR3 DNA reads TGCAGTGCTAGAGCAGGCAGCCTCTGGTCGGATACGCAGTATTTT.

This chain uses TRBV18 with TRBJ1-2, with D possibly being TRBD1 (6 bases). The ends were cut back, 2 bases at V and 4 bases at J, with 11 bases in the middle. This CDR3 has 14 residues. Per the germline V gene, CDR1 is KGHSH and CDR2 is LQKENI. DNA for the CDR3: TGTGCCAGCTCACCAACAGGGCTACTCTATGGCTACACCTTC. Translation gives CASSPTGLLYGYTF.

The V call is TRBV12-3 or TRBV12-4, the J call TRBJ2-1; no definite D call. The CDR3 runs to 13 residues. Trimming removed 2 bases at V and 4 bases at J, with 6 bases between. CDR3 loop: CASSLSQYNEQFF. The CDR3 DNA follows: TGTGCCAGCAGTTTAAGCCAGTACAATGAGCAGTTCTTC.

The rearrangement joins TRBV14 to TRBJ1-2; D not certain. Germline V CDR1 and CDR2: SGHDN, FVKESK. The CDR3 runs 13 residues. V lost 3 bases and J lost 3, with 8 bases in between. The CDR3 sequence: CASSQPGDYGYTF. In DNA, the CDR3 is TGTGCCAGCAGCCAGCCCGGGGACTATGGCTACACCTTC.

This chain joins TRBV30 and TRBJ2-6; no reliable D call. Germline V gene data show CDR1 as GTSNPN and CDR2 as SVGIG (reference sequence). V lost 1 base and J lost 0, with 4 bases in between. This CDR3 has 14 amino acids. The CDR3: CAWSGSSGANVLTF. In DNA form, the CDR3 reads TGTGCCTGGAGTGGCAGCTCTGGGGCCAACGTCCTGACTTTC.

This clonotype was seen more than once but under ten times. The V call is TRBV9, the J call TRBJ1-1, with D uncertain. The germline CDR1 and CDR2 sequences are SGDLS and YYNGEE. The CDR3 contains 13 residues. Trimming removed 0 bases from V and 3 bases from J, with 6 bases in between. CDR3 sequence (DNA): TGTGCCAGCAGCGTAGGTCCGGACACTGAAGCTTTCTTT. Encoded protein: CASSVGPDTEAFF.

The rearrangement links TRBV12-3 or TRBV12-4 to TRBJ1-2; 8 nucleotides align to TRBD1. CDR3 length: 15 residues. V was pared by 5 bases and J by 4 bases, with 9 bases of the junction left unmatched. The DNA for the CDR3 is TGTGCCAGCAGTCTAGGACAGGGCGGCGGCTATGGCTACACCTTC. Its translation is CASSLGQGGGYGYTF.

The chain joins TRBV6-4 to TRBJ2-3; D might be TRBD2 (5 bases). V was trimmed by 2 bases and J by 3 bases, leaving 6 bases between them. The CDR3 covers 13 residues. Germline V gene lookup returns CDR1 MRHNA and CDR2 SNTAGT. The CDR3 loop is CASSDPGTDTQYF. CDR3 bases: TGTGCCAGCAGTGACCCGGGAACAGATACGCAGTATTTT.